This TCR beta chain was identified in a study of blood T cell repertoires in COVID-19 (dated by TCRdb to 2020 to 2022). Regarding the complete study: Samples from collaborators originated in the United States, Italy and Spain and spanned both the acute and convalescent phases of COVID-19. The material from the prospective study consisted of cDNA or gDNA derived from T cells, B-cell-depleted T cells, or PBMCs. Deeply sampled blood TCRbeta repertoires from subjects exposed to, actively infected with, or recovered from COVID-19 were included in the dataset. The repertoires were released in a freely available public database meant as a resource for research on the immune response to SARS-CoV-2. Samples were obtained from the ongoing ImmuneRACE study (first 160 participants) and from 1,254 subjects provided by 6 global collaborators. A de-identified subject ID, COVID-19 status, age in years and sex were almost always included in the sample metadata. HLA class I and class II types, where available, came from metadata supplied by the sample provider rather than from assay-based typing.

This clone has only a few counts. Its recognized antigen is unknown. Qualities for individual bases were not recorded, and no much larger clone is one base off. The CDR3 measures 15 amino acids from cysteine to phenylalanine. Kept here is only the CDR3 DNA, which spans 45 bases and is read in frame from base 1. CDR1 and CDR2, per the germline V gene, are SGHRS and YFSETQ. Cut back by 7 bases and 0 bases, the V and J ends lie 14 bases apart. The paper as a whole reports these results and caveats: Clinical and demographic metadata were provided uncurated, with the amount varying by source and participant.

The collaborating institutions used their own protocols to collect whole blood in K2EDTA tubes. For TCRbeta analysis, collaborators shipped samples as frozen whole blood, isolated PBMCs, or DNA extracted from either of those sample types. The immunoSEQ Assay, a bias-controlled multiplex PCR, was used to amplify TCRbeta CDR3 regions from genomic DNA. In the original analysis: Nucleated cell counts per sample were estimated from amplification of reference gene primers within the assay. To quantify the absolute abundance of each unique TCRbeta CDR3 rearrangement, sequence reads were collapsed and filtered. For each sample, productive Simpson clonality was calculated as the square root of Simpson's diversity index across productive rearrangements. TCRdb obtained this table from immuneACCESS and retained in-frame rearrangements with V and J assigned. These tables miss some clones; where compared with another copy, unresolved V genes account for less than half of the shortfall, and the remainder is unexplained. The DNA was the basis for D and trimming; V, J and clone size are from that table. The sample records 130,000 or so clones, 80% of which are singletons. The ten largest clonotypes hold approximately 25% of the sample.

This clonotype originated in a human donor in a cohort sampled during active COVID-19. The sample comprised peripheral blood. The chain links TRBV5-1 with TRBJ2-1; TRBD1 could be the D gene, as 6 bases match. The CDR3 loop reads CASRAGVSSYNEQFF. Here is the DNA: TGCGCCAGCCGAGCAGGGGTCAGCTCCTACAATGAGCAGTTCTTC.